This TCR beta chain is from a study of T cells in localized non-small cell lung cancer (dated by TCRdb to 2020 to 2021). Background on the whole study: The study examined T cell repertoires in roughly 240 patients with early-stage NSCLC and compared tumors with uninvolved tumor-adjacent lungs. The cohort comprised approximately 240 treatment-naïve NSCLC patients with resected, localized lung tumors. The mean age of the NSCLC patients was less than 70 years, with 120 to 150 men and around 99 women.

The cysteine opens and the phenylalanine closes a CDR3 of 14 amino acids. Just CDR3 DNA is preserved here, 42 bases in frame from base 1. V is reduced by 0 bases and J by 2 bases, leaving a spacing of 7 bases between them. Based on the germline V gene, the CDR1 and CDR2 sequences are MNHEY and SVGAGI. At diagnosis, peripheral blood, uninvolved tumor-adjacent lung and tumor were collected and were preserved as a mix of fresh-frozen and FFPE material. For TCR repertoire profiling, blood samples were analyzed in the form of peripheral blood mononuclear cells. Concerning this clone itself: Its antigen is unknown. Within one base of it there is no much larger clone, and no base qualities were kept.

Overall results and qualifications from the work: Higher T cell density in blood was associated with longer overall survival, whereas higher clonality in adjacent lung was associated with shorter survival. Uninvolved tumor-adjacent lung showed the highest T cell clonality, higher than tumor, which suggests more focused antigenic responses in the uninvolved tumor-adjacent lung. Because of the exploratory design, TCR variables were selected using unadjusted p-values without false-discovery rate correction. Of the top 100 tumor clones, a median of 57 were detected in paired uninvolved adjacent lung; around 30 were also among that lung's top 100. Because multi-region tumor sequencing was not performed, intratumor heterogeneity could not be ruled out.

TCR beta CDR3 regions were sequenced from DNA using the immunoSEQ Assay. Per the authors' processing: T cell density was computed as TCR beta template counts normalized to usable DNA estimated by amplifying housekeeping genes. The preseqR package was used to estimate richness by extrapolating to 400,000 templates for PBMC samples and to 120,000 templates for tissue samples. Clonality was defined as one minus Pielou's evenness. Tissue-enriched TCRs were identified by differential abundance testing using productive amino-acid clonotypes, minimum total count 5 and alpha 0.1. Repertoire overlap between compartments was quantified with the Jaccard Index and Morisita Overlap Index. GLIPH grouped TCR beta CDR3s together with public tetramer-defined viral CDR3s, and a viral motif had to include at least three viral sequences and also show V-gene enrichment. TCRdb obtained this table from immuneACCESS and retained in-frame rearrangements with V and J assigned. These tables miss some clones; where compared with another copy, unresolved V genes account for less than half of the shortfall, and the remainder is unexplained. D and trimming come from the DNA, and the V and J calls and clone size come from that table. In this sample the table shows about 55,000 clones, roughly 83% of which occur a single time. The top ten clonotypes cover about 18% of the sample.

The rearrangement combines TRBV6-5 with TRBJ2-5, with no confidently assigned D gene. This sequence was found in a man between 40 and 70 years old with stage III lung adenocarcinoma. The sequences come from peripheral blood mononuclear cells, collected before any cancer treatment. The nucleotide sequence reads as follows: TGTGCCAGCAGTTACTCCGGCGGACAAGAGACCCAGTACTTC. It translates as CASSYSGGQETQYF.